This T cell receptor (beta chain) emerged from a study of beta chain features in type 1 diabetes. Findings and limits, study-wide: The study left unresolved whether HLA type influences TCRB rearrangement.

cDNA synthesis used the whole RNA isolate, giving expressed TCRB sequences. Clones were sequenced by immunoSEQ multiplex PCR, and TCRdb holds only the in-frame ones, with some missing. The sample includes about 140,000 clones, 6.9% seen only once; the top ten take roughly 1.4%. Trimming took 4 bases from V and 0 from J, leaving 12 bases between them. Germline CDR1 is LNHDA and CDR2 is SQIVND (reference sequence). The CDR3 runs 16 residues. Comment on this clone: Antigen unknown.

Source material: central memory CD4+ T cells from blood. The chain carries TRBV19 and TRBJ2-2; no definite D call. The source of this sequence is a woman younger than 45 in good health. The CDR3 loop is CASSSSLVPNTGELFF. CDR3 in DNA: TGTGCCAGTAGTAGTTCCTTAGTACCGAACACCGGGGAGCTGTTTTTT.